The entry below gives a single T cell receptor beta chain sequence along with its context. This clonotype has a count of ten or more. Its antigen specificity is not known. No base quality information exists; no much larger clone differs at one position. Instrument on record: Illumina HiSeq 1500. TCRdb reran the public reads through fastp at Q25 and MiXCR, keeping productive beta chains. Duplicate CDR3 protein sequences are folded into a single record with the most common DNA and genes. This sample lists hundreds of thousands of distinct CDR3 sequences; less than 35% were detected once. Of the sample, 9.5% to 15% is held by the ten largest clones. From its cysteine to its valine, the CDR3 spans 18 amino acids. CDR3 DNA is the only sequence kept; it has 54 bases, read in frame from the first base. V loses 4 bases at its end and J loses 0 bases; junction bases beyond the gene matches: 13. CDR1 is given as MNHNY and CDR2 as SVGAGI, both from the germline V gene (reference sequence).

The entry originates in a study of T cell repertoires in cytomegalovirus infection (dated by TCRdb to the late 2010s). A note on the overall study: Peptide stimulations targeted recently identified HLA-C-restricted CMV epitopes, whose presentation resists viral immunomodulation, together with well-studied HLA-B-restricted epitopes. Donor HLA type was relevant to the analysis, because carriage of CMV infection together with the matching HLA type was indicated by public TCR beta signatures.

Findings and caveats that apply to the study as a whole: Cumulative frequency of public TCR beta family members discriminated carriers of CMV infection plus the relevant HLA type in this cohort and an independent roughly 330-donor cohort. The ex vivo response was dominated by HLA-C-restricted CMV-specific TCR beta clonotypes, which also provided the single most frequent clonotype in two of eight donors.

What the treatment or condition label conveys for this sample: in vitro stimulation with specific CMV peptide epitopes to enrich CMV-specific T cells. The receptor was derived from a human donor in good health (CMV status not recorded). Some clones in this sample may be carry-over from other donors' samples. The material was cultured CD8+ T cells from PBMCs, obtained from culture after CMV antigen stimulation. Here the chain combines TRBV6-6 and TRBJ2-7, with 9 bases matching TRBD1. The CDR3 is CASSSPRTGELSSYEQYV. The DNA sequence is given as TGTGCCAGCAGTTCTCCTAGGACAGGGGAATTGAGCTCCTACGAGCAGTACGTC.